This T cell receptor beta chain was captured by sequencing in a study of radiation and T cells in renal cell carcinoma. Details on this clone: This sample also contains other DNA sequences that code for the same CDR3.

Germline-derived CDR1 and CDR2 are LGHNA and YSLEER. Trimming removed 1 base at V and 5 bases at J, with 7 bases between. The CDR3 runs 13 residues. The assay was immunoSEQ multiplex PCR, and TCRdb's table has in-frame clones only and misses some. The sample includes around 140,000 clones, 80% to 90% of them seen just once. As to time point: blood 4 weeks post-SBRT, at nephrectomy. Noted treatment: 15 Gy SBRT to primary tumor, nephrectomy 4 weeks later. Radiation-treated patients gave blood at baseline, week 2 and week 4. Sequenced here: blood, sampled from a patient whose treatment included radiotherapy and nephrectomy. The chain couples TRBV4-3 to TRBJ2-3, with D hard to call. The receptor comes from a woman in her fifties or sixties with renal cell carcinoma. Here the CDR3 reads CASSQGREDTQYF. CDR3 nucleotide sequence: TGCGCCAGCAGCCAAGGCCGCGAAGATACGCAGTATTTT.